These 28 T cell receptor beta chains share one sample of origin, sequenced in a study of cytomegalovirus exposure and HLA in healthy donors. Sequencing was performed with immunoSEQ multiplex PCR; in TCRdb, only in-frame clones are kept and a portion is missing. Among around 350,000 clones listed, just over 85% were seen once. The sequencing sample was made of PBMCs. The receptors here all came from a woman younger than 35 in good health and CMV-seronegative.

The rearrangement joins TRBV28 to TRBJ1-1; D gene ambiguous. Germline V gene lookup returns CDR1 MDHEN and CDR2 SYDVKM. This CDR3 region has 13 residues. V lost 5 bases to trimming and J lost 6 bases, with 13 bases between them. The CDR3: CASSGPRWPEAFF. The CDR3 DNA reads as TGTGCCAGCAGTGGTCCGCGGTGGCCTGAAGCTTTCTTT.

The chain uses TRBV27 and TRBJ2-1, with 10 bases identical to TRBD2. This CDR3 has 15 amino acids. Germline CDR1 and CDR2: MNHEY and SMNVEV (reference sequence). V lost 8 bases to trimming and J lost 5 bases; unmatched junction nucleotides: 9. The CDR3, as DNA: TGTGCCAGCGGAGATCTAGCGGGAGAGCACAATGAGCAGTTCTTC. It encodes CASGDLAGEHNEQFF.

V gene TRBV5-4 combines with J gene TRBJ2-7; tentative D call: TRBD2 (6 bases). The CDR3 has 15 residues. CDR1 is SGHNT and CDR2 is YYREEE in the germline V gene (reference sequence). The V and J ends lost 7 bases and 0 bases respectively, with 17 bases between them. CDR3 sequence reads: CASQSDRESSYEQYF. In DNA, the CDR3 is TGTGCCAGCCAATCGGATCGGGAGTCCTCCTACGAGCAGTACTTC.

The rearrangement links TRBV19 to TRBJ2-7; tentatively, D is TRBD1 (7 bases). The CDR3 covers 13 residues. With 7 bases removed from V and 4 bases from J, the gap between germline ends came to 14 bases. Looked up from germline, CDR1 is LNHDA and CDR2 is SQIVND (reference sequence). The CDR3 coding sequence is TGTGCCAGTACTTCAGGGGGGACGTACGAGCAGTACTTC. This gives the protein CASTSGGTYEQYF.

The chain combines TRBV9 with TRBJ1-2; 9 nucleotides agree with TRBD1. The V gene's germline CDR1 is SGDLS and CDR2 YYNGEE. V lost 4 bases and J lost 10; bases outside the gene matches: 14. The CDR3 has 15 amino acids. The CDR3: CASSSTPGQGIVYTF. CDR3 in DNA: TGTGCCAGCAGCTCGACCCCGGGACAGGGAATCGTCTACACCTTC.

This clone was observed a single time. The chain couples TRBV2 to TRBJ1-5, with D unclear. Deletions cut 7 bases from V and 0 bases from J, with 7 bases between. This CDR3 has 13 residues. From germline, CDR1 is SNHLY and CDR2 FYNNEI. The CDR3 bases are TGTGCCAGCAATGGAGATAGCAATCAGCCCCAGCATTTT. It specifies CASNGDSNQPQHF.

The CDR3 bases are TGTGCCAGTAGTACCTCGCGAACACAGGGCCGTAGTTCACCCCTCCACTTT. Protein product: CASSTSRTQGRSSPLHF. The chain carries TRBV19 and TRBJ1-6, with D possibly being TRBD1 (6 bases). CDR3 length: 17 amino acids. Germline lookup yields CDR1 LNHDA and CDR2 SQIVND (reference sequence). With 4 bases removed from V and 9 bases from J, the gap between germline ends came to 22 bases.

This sequence joins TRBV4-1 and TRBJ1-4; 7 bases are shared with TRBD1. Per the germline V gene, CDR1 is MGHRA and CDR2 is YSYEKL. The CDR3 contains 17 residues. V lost 2 bases, J lost 0 bases, and 6 bases stayed unmatched. The CDR3 here is CASSQFGQATTNEKLFF. CDR3 nucleotides: TGCGCCAGCAGCCAATTCGGACAGGCCACAACTAATGAAAAACTGTTTTTT.

V and J are TRBV7-9 and TRBJ2-7; 8 nucleotides line up with TRBD2. Germline CDR1 is SEHNR and CDR2 is FQNEAQ (reference sequence). V lost 1 base, J lost 0 bases, and 2 bases stayed unmatched. The CDR3 loop spans 15 amino acids. The CDR3: CASSLGGTSSYEQYF. CDR3 nucleotide sequence: TGTGCCAGCAGCTTAGGCGGGACTAGCTCCTACGAGCAGTACTTC.

V is TRBV9 and J is TRBJ1-1, with D perhaps TRBD1 (5 bases). The V gene lost 0 bases and the J gene lost 6 bases, with 12 bases spanning the gap. This CDR3 comprises 14 residues. The germline gives CDR1 SGDLS, CDR2 YYNGEE. The CDR3 nucleotides are TGTGCCAGCAGCGTAGTTAGCGGGGACGCTGAAGCTTTCTTT. Its translation: CASSVVSGDAEAFF.

The rearrangement joins TRBV18 to TRBJ1-2, with 8 bases aligning to TRBD1. Trimming cost V 0 bases and J 3 bases; bases outside gene matches: 3. This CDR3 has 15 residues. Germline values: CDR1 KGHSH, CDR2 LQKENI. The CDR3 DNA sequence: TGTGCCAGCTCACCACCGGGACAGGTCTACTATGGCTACACCTTC. Encoded protein: CASSPPGQVYYGYTF.

The chain carries TRBV27 and TRBJ1-4; D might be TRBD1 (6 bases). CDR1 is MNHEY and CDR2 is SMNVEV in the germline V gene (reference sequence). The CDR3 consists of 16 residues. Trimming stripped 3 bases from V and 0 bases from J, with 11 bases between. CDR3 sequence reads: CASSFTGPPTNEKLFF. CDR3 coding DNA: TGTGCCAGCAGTTTCACAGGGCCTCCAACTAATGAAAAACTGTTTTTT.

In this sample, this clone turned up a few times. V usage is TRBV30 and J usage is TRBJ1-6, with D possibly TRBD1 on 6 matching bases. Germline loops: CDR1 GTSNPN, CDR2 SVGIG (reference sequence). V shed 8 bases and J shed 9 bases, with 17 bases lying between them. The CDR3 sequence is 13 residues long. The CDR3 region has the DNA TGTGCCGGAGAACCGGGACAAGGTTCACCCCTCCACTTT. Its protein is CAGEPGQGSPLHF. The full variable domain, with the rest looked up from reference TRBV30 and TRBJ1-6, is SQTIHQWPATLVQPVGSPLSLECTVEGTSNPNLYWYRQAAGRGLQLLFYSVGIGQISSEVPQNLSASRPQDRQFILSSKKLLLSDSGFYLCAGEPGQGSPLHFGNGTRLTVT.

This chain uses TRBV7-2 with TRBJ2-3, with TRBD2 identical over 8 bases. Germline V gene sequence: CDR1 SGHTA, CDR2 FQGNSA. The V gene end was trimmed by 5 bases and the J gene end by 5 bases; junction bases not matched to a gene: 12. This CDR3 has 16 residues. CDR3 coding DNA: TGTGCCAGCAGCCCAAGGGGCGGGGGGAAGATAGATACGCAGTATTTT. Protein product: CASSPRGGGKIDTQYF.

The chain combines TRBV6-9 with TRBJ2-7; D is possibly TRBD2 (6 bases). The CDR3 is 19 amino acids. Germline CDR1 and CDR2: MNHGY and SVAAGI. Between the trimmed V and J ends, which lost 7 bases and 3 bases, there was a span of 31 bases. The chain's CDR3 is CASNAPKNIWTGVLYEQYF. CDR3 nucleotide sequence: TGTGCCAGCAACGCCCCAAAGAACATTTGGACGGGGGTTCTCTACGAGCAGTACTTC.

The rearrangement links TRBV7-9 to TRBJ1-1; no firm D call. This CDR3 spans 17 amino acids. CDR1 SEHNR and CDR2 FQNEAQ come from the germline V gene (reference sequence). Deletions cut 0 bases from V and 1 base from J, with 15 bases between. Here the CDR3 DNA reads TGTGCCAGCAGCTTAGCCCCCCATCAGCGGGGGAACACTGAAGCTTTCTTT. This encodes CASSLAPHQRGNTEAFF. Together with reference TRBV7-9 and TRBJ1-1, the CDR3 gives the full variable domain: DTGVSQNPRHKITKRGQNVTFRCDPISEHNRLYWYRQTLGQGPEFLTYFQNEAQLEKSRLLSDRFSAERPKGSFSTLEIQRTEQGDSAMYLCASSLAPHQRGNTEAFFGQGTRLTVV.

V is TRBV29-1 and J is TRBJ2-1; TRBD2 matches at 8 bases. Germline V gives CDR1 SQVTM, CDR2 ANQGSEA. V trimming: 5 bases; J trimming: 2 bases; junction bases outside the gene matches: 5. This CDR3 region has 14 residues. The CDR3 nucleotides are TGCAGCGTTTTTACTAGCGGTCCCTACAATGAGCAGTTCTTC. Amino acids: CSVFTSGPYNEQFF.

The CDR3 DNA reads as TGTGCCAGCTCACCACCGCGGGCCCCCTACAATGAGCAGTTCTTC. Its translation is CASSPPRAPYNEQFF. The chain carries TRBV18 and TRBJ2-1; possible D gene TRBD2, 5 bases. The CDR3 loop spans 15 amino acids. Trimming cost V 0 bases and J 2 bases, with 8 bases left between them. Germline-derived CDR1 and CDR2 are KGHSH and LQKENI.

The V call is TRBV28, the J call TRBJ2-1, with TRBD2 matching 8 bases. CDR1 and CDR2 from the germline V gene are MDHEN and SYDVKM. The CDR3 is 15 residues long. With 2 bases clipped from V and 7 bases from J, the junction kept 7 bases outside the gene matches. The CDR3 DNA sequence: TGTGCCAGCAGTTTACCCAGCGGGGGCCGAAATGAGCAGTTCTTC. Translated: CASSLPSGGRNEQFF.

The V gene is TRBV6-6, the J gene TRBJ2-2, with 8 bases aligning to TRBD2. The trim removed 7 bases at V and 9 bases at J, leaving 4 bases unmatched. The CDR3 extends over 12 amino acids. The germline CDR1 and CDR2 sequences are MNHNY and SVGAGI (reference sequence). The CDR3 is CASKAGGRELFF. CDR3 DNA: TGTGCCAGCAAGGCGGGAGGAAGGGAGCTGTTTTTT.

The J gene is TRBJ1-4, the V gene TRBV2, with a weak D call TRBD1 (5 bases). The length of the CDR3 is 14 residues. The V end lost 6 bases, the J end lost 7 bases, and 15 bases lay between the germline ends. Germline lookup yields CDR1 SNHLY and CDR2 FYNNEI. The CDR3 nucleotides read TGTGCCAGCAGAAGGGGAGGGGTTGGTGAAAAACTGTTTTTT. This gives the protein CASRRGGVGEKLFF.

The chain couples TRBV4-1 to TRBJ2-2; the D gene is possibly TRBD2 (6 bases). V was cut by 2 bases and J by 3 bases, with 16 bases left in between. The CDR3 consists of 17 residues. Per germline, CDR1 MGHRA and CDR2 YSYEKL. CDR3: CASSQKGSGADTGELFF. The CDR3 nucleotides read TGCGCCAGCAGCCAAAAGGGGTCGGGAGCTGACACCGGGGAGCTGTTTTTT.

The V and J genes are TRBV10-2 and TRBJ2-5; no firm D call. This CDR3 comprises 12 residues. Between the trimmed V and J ends, which lost 4 bases and 5 bases, there was a span of 8 bases. Germline V gene lookup returns CDR1 WSHSY and CDR2 SAAADI. The CDR3 spells CASSVAKETQYF. CDR3 coding DNA: TGCGCCAGCAGTGTGGCAAAGGAGACCCAGTACTTC.

The table lists this clone with a count of one. CDR3 coding DNA: TGTGCCAGCAGTTTATTCTTGATAGCCACTCGAAGTAGGGATACGCAGTATTTT. Residues: CASSLFLIATRSRDTQYF. This chain joins TRBV28 and TRBJ2-3; the D is unclear. Germline CDR1 reads MDHEN; CDR2 reads SYDVKM. The V end was cut by 1 base, the J end by 6 bases, with 23 bases between. The CDR3 is made up of 18 amino acids.

The gene calls are TRBV6-1 and TRBJ1-1; D uncertain. The ends were cut back, 0 bases at V and 1 base at J, with 9 bases in the middle. CDR3 size: 15 residues. Germline V lookup: CDR1 MNHNS, CDR2 SASEGT. The CDR3 nucleotides are TGTGCCAGCAGTGAAGCGGCCCGGGGGAACACTGAAGCTTTCTTT. Protein product: CASSEAARGNTEAFF.

The rearrangement links TRBV10-2 to TRBJ2-5; TRBD1 agrees at 12 bases. J was trimmed by 3 bases and V by 6 bases; bases with no gene match: 11. Germline loops: CDR1 WSHSY, CDR2 SAAADI. The CDR3 contains 17 residues. In DNA form, the CDR3 reads TGCGCCAGCAGGCCGGCGATAGGGACAGGGGGCAAAGAGACCCAGTACTTC. It specifies CASRPAIGTGGKETQYF.

This chain links TRBV2 with TRBJ1-4; 7 nucleotides line up with TRBD1. V lost 8 bases to trimming and J lost 2 bases; unmatched junction nucleotides: 11. Germline V CDR1 and CDR2: SNHLY, FYNNEI. The CDR3 is 16 residues long. The CDR3 coding sequence is TGTGCCAGCCGAACAGGGGAGGCGGCTACTAATGAAAAACTGTTTTTT. Amino acid sequence: CASRTGEAATNEKLFF.

The V gene is TRBV7-5, the J gene TRBJ1-5. TRBV7-5 is noted as a pseudogene. This CDR3 has 15 residues. The CDR3 is CVRSYTGRARQPQHF. CDR3 nucleotide sequence: TGTGTCAGAAGCTATACAGGGAGGGCCAGGCAGCCCCAGCATTTT.